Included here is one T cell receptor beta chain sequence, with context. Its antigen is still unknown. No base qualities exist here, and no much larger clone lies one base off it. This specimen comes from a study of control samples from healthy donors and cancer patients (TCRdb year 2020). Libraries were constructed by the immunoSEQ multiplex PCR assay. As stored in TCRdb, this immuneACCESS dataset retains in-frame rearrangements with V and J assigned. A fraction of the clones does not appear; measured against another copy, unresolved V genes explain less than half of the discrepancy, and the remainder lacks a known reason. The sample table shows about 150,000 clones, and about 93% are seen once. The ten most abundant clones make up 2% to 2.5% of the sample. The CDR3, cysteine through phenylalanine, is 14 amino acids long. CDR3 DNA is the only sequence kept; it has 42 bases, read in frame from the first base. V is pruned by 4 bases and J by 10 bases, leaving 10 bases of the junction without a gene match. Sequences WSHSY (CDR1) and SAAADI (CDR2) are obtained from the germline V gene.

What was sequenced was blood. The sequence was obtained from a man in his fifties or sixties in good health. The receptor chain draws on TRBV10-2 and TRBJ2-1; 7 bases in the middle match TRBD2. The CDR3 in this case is CASSAGTTAGEQFF. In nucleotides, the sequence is TGCGCCAGCAGTGCCGGGACTACTGCCGGGGAGCAGTTCTTC.